This T cell receptor beta chain comes out of a study of blood T cell repertoires in COVID-19. Germline CDR1 and CDR2: SGHNT and YENEEA. The CDR3 is 17 residues long. J was trimmed by 1 base and V by 1 base; bases with no gene match: 6. Seattle cases were enrolled at active infection and followed longitudinally. How the authors handled the data: Estimation of nucleated cell counts was performed using reference gene primer amplification. Using immunoSEQ multiplex PCR, the repertoire was profiled, and TCRdb retains in-frame clones only, with some absent. V and J calls and clone size are copied from that table; D and trimming were computed from the DNA. This repertoire shows 150,000 to 200,000 clones, 80% to 90% found once; its top ten account for approximately 11%.

V is TRBV11-3 and J is TRBJ2-2, with 7 bases lining up with TRBD1. Material: peripheral blood. The TCR comes from a woman aged 40 to 50 with COVID-19, enrolled during active disease. The CDR3 sequence is CASSLADRTKNTGELFF. The CDR3, as DNA: TGTGCCAGCAGCTTAGCGGACAGGACAAAGAACACCGGGGAGCTGTTTTTT.